This T cell receptor (beta chain) was sequenced in a study of Ad26.COV2.S vaccination and SARS-CoV-2 variants. Here immunoSEQ multiplex PCR was the method, and the copy in TCRdb shows in-frame clones only, minus some. The sample includes 360,000 or so clones, around 89% of them seen just once. The CDR3 runs to 14 residues. Trimming left V 2 bases short and J 7 bases short, with 12 bases between. The germline gives CDR1 MNHNS, CDR2 SASEGT. The treatment here: around 19 received Ad26.COV2.S at low or high dose, single or two shots; 5 received placebo; per-sample allocation not given. After the first vaccine or placebo injection, samples were drawn on day 63. With regard to this clone: The antigen remains undetermined.

Study results and limitations: Relative to placebo recipients, vaccine recipients exhibited elevated spike-specific TCR breadth.

This material consisted of peripheral blood, taken in a trial of Ad26.COV2.S vaccine versus placebo. This clonotype was obtained from a person between 18 and 60 years old who received the Ad26.COV2.S COVID-19 vaccine or a placebo. V usage is TRBV6-1 and J usage is TRBJ1-5; possibly TRBD1 for D (6 bases). CDR3 residues: CASSETGSLQPQHF. Written as DNA, the CDR3 is TGTGCCAGCAGTGAAACAGGGTCGTTACAGCCCCAGCATTTT.